This T cell receptor beta chain is drawn from a study of blood T cell repertoires in COVID-19 (dated by TCRdb to the early 2020s). In terms of the full investigation: Samples from collaborators originated in the United States, Italy and Spain and spanned both the acute and convalescent phases of COVID-19. The prospective study material was composed of cDNA or gDNA derived from T cells, B-cell-depleted T cells, or PBMCs. The dataset comprised deeply sampled blood TCRbeta repertoires from subjects exposed to, actively infected with, or recovered from COVID-19. The repertoires were released in a freely available public database meant as a resource for research on the immune response to SARS-CoV-2. The samples were drawn from two sources: the first 160 participants of the ongoing ImmuneRACE study, and 950 to 1,500 subjects contributed by 6 global collaborators. The sample metadata nearly always contained a de-identified subject ID, COVID-19 status, age in years and sex. Where available, HLA class I and class II types were taken from metadata supplied by the sample provider and were not determined by assay-based typing. The full study reports these points: Clinical and demographic metadata were provided uncurated, with the amount varying by source and participant.

TCRbeta CDR3 regions were amplified from genomic DNA using the immunoSEQ Assay, a bias-controlled multiplex PCR. The original methods were these. Nucleated cell counts per sample were estimated from amplification of reference gene primers within the assay. To quantify the absolute abundance of each unique TCRbeta CDR3 rearrangement, sequence reads were collapsed and filtered. For each sample, productive Simpson clonality was calculated by taking the square root of Simpson's diversity index across productive rearrangements. The immuneACCESS repertoire file appears here via TCRdb, limited to in-frame rearrangements. These files lack a portion of the clones; in checked studies, under half of the deficit traces to unresolved V genes, and the cause of the others is not known. From that table come the V and J calls and clone size; the DNA was used to work out D and trimming. The sample includes 68,000 or so clones, with about 90% observed a single time. Clones ranked in the top ten supply roughly 0.53% of the sample.

As regards this clone: The target of this receptor is not known. No much larger clone exists at a distance of one base, and base qualities are not known.

V lost 2 bases and J lost 5 bases; the stretch between them is 15 bases long. Looking up the germline V gene yields CDR1 SGDLS and CDR2 YYNGEE. Including the terminal cysteine and phenylalanine, the CDR3 comprises 15 residues. Just the 45-base CDR3 DNA is kept, in frame starting at base 1. In Seattle, one collaborating source enrolled patients while the infection was active and tracked those patients longitudinally over the course of disease. Collaborating institutions collected whole blood in K2EDTA tubes following their own protocols. For TCRbeta analysis, collaborator samples were shipped as frozen whole blood, as isolated PBMCs, or as DNA extracted from either sample type.

This sequence was found in a man aged 45 to 65 with COVID-19, enrolled during active disease. The sequencing input was peripheral blood. The V and J genes are TRBV9 and TRBJ2-3; tentative D gene TRBD1, with 5 bases matching. Here is the DNA: TGTGCCAGCAGCGTGCAGGGCCTGGTTGGAGATACGCAGTATTTT. It codes for CASSVQGLVGDTQYF. Joined to the reference TRBV9 and TRBJ2-3 proteins, this CDR3 gives the full variable domain: DSGVTQTPKHLITATGQRVTLRCSPRSGDLSVYWYQQSLDQGLQFLIQYYNGEERAKGNILERFSAQQFPDLHSELNLSSLELGDSALYFCASSVQGLVGDTQYFGPGTRLTVL.